The 11 T cell receptor beta chains in this list originate from one sample, sequenced in a study of long-term antiretroviral therapy in people with HIV. Sequencing used immunoSEQ v3.0 at survey level. The repertoire was sequenced with immunoSEQ multiplex PCR; TCRdb's copy has only in-frame clones and lacks some. Seen here are roughly 30,000 clones, approximately 83% observed once, and the top ten hold about 4%. Material: unsorted PBMCs, obtained 0.8 years before starting antiretroviral therapy. The receptor source for this set is a man between 18 and 29 years old with HIV.

This clone occurred once. CDR3 in DNA: TGTGCCAGTAGTATTCCGGGCATTGGGCCTCCTGGGAACACTGAAGCTTTCTTT. Translating it yields CASSIPGIGPPGNTEAFF. This chain connects TRBV19 to TRBJ1-1; D is unresolved. This CDR3 comprises 18 residues. The ends were cut back, 3 bases at V and 1 base at J, with 21 bases in the middle. Per the germline V gene, CDR1 is LNHDA and CDR2 is SQIVND (reference sequence).

The rearrangement uses TRBV5-5 and TRBJ1-1; 8 nucleotides agree with TRBD1. After removal of 4 bases from V and 12 bases from J, the junction contained 17 bases not matched to a gene. This CDR3 has 15 amino acids. Germline V gives CDR1 SGHKS, CDR2 YYEKEE (reference sequence). The CDR3 DNA reads TGTGCCAGCAGCCCCGAGCCAACGGGACAGGATGCACCTTTCTTT. Translated, it gives CASSPEPTGQDAPFF.

In its sample, this clone was seen once. This CDR3 is CASSLVGDKDSYNSPLHF. The CDR3 DNA reads TGTGCCAGCAGCTTGGTCGGGGACAAGGACTCCTATAATTCACCCCTCCACTTT. V gene TRBV7-9 combines with J gene TRBJ1-6, with D tentatively TRBD1 (6 bases). The CDR3 has 18 residues. Trimming took off 3 bases at V and 0 bases at J, with 15 bases between the two ends. CDR1 and CDR2 from the germline V gene are SEHNR and FQNEAQ (reference sequence).

This clone was observed a single time. The J gene is TRBJ2-2, the V gene TRBV5-1, with D maybe TRBD1 (6 bases). The CDR3 has 15 amino acids. The germline V gene has CDR1 SGHRS and CDR2 YFSETQ. V gave up 0 bases and J gave up 3 bases, with 9 bases separating them. The DNA of the CDR3 is TGCGCCAGCAGCTTGGAACAGGGAGACACCGGGGAGCTGTTTTTT. It codes for CASSLEQGDTGELFF.

In this sample, this clone turned up once. This chain links TRBV4-3 with TRBJ1-5; D is ambiguous. Germline CDR1 reads LGHNA; CDR2 reads YSLEER. The CDR3 runs 15 residues. The V end lost 4 bases, the J end lost 1 base, and 11 bases lay between the germline ends. The chain's CDR3 is CASSRYKGSNQPQHF. The CDR3 DNA reads as TGCGCCAGCAGCCGTTACAAGGGAAGCAATCAGCCCCAGCATTTT.

J is TRBJ1-1 and V is TRBV7-9; maybe TRBD1 (5 bases). CDR1 and CDR2 (germline): SEHNR, FQNEAQ (reference sequence). V was cut by 1 base and J by 4 bases, with 13 bases left in between. The CDR3 spans 15 residues. CDR3 sequence (DNA): TGTGCCAGCAGCTTAGTGGGGGGGGTATCCACTGAAGCTTTCTTT. Residues: CASSLVGGVSTEAFF.

This chain uses TRBV19 with TRBJ1-5; D is perhaps TRBD1 (5 bases). V was trimmed by 1 base and J by 7 bases, leaving 5 bases between them. Germline CDR1 is LNHDA and CDR2 is SQIVND (reference sequence). The CDR3 consists of 12 residues. The CDR3 loop is CASSIGGQPQHF. In nucleotides, the CDR3 is TGTGCCAGTAGTATAGGGGGGCAGCCCCAGCATTTT.

V is TRBV9 and J is TRBJ1-2; D perhaps matches TRBD1 (6 bases). The length of the CDR3 is 15 residues. V was cut by 0 bases and J by 5 bases, with 14 bases left in between. Germline assignment: CDR1 SGDLS and CDR2 YYNGEE. The CDR3 spells CASSVGTRGTYGYTF. The CDR3 coding sequence is TGTGCCAGCAGCGTAGGGACAAGGGGGACTTATGGCTACACCTTC.

The chain is built from TRBV5-6 and TRBJ2-1; 12 bases match TRBD2. The CDR3 has 14 amino acids. Germline values: CDR1 SGHDT, CDR2 YYEEEE. Trimming removed 3 bases from V and 5 bases from J; junction bases left unmatched: 0. CDR3 loop: CASSWTSGNNEQFF. Written as DNA, the CDR3 is TGTGCCAGCAGCTGGACTAGCGGGAACAATGAGCAGTTCTTC.

The rearrangement uses TRBV11-3 and TRBJ2-3; TRBD2 agrees at 7 bases. CDR1 SGHNT and CDR2 YENEEA come from the germline V gene. The ends lost 5 bases at V and 2 bases at J; junction bases unmatched: 10. The CDR3 loop spans 16 amino acids. In DNA form, the CDR3 reads TGTGCCAGCAGCAAATCCGTGGGAGGGGTCACAGATACGCAGTATTTT. This gives the protein CASSKSVGGVTDTQYF.

Only a few counts were recorded for this clone. The chain links TRBV19 to TRBJ2-7, with 9 bases matching TRBD2. V shed 10 bases and J 7 bases; nucleotides not matched to a gene: 17. The CDR3 sequence is 15 residues long. The germline gives CDR1 LNHDA, CDR2 SQIVND (reference sequence). The CDR3 loop reads CATSSLSSGSGEQYF. The CDR3 DNA follows: TGTGCCACCTCGTCACTCAGTAGCGGGAGTGGAGAGCAGTACTTC.